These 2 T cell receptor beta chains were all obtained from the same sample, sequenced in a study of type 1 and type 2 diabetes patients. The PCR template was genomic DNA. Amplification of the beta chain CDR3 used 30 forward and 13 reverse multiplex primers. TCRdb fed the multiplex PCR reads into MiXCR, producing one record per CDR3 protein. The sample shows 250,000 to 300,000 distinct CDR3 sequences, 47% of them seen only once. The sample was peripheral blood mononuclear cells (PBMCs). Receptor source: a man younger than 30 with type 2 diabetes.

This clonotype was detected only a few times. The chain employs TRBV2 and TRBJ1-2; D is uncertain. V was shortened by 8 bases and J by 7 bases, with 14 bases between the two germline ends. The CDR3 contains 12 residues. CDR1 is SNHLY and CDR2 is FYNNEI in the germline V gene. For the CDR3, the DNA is TGTGCCAGCGTTGTTATTGGGTCTGGCTACACCTTC. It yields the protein CASVVIGSGYTF.

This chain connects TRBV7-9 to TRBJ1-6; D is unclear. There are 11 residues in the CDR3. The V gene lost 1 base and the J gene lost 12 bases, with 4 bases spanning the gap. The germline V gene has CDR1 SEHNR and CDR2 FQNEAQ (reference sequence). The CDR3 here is CASSLEGPLHF. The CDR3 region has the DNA TGTGCCAGCAGCTTAGAGGGACCCCTCCACTTT.